This T cell receptor (beta chain) was sequenced for a study of blood T cell repertoires in COVID-19. Authors' methods: Reference gene primer amplification gave estimated nucleated cell counts. The data were produced by immunoSEQ multiplex PCR, yet TCRdb's version contains in-frame clones alone and is incomplete. From that table come the V and J calls and clone size; the DNA was used to work out D and trimming. The profile shows fewer than 150,000 clones, roughly 80% of them singletons. Germline V gene sequence: CDR1 SEHNR, CDR2 FQNEAQ (reference sequence). Trimming left V 5 bases short and J 3 bases short, with 14 bases between. This CDR3 is 15 amino acids long.

The material sequenced was peripheral blood. The receptor was derived from a man in his fifties or sixties with acute or convalescent COVID-19. The chain employs TRBV7-9 and TRBJ1-5, with D possibly TRBD1 on 5 matching bases. Here the CDR3 DNA reads TGTGCCAGCAGCCCGGAGGGACGGATCAATCAGCCCCAGCATTTT. This translates into CASSPEGRINQPQHF.